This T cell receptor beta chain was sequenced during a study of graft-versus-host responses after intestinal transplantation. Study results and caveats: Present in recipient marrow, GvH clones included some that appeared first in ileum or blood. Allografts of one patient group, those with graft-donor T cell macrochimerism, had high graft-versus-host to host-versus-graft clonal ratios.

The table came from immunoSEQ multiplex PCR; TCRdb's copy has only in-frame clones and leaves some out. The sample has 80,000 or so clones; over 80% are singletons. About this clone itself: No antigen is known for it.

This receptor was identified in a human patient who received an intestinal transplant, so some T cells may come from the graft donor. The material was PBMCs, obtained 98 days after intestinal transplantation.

The chain's CDR3 is CASSFPDRFDNQPQHF. CDR3 bases: TGTGCCAGCAGTTTCCCGGACAGATTTGATAATCAGCCCCAGCATTTT. This chain links TRBV28 with TRBJ1-5, with TRBD1 as a possible D gene (6 bases). Deletions cut 3 bases from V and 4 bases from J, with 16 bases between. The CDR3 runs 16 residues. Germline CDR1 is MDHEN and CDR2 is SYDVKM.